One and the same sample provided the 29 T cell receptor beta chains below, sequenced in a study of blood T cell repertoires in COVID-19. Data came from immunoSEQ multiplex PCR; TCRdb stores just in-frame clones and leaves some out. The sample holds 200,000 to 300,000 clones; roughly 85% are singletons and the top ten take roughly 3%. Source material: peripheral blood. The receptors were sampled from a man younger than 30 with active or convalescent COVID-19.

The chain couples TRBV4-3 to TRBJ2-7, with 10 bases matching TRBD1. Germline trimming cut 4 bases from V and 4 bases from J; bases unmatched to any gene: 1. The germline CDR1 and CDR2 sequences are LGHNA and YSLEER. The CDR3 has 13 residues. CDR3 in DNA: TGCGCCAGCAGCCGGGACAGGGGTTACGAGCAGTACTTC. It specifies CASSRDRGYEQYF.

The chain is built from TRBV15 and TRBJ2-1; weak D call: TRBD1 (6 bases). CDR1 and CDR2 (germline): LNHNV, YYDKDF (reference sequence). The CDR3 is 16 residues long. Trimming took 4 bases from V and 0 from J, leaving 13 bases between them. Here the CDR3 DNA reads TGTGCCACCAGCACCCAGGGGCGAGGCTCCTACAATGAGCAGTTCTTC. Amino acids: CATSTQGRGSYNEQFF.

The CDR3 coding sequence is TGTGCCAGCAGTTTACTCGGCAGGGGGCACGAGCAGTACTTC. Encoded protein: CASSLLGRGHEQYF. This chain uses TRBV27 with TRBJ2-7, with 8 bases lining up with TRBD1. The CDR3 runs 14 residues. CDR1 and CDR2 from the germline V gene are MNHEY and SMNVEV (reference sequence). V dropped 2 bases and J dropped 5; count of bases not matched to a gene: 5.

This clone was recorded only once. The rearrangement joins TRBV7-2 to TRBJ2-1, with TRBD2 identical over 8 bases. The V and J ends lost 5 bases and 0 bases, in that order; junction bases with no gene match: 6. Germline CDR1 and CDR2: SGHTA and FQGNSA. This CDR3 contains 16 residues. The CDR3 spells CASSPGLASSYNEQFF. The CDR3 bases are TGTGCCAGCAGCCCAGGACTAGCCTCCTCCTACAATGAGCAGTTCTTC.

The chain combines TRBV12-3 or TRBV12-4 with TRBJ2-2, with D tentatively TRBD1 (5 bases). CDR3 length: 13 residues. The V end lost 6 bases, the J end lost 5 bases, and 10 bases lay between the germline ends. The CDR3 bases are TGTGCCAGCAGCAAGTACAGGACCGGGGAGCTGTTTTTT. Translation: CASSKYRTGELFF.

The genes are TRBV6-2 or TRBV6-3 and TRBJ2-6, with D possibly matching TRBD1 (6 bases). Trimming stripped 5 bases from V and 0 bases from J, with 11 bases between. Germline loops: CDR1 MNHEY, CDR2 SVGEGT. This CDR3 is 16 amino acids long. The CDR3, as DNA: TGTGCCAGCAGTAAAGACAGGAGCTCTGGGGCCAACGTCCTGACTTTC. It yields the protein CASSKDRSSGANVLTF.

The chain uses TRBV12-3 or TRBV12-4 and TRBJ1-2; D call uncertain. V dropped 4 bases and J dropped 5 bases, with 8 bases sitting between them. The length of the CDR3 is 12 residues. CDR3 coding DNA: TGTGCCAGCAGTTATAGGAGATATGGCTACACCTTC. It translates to CASSYRRYGYTF.

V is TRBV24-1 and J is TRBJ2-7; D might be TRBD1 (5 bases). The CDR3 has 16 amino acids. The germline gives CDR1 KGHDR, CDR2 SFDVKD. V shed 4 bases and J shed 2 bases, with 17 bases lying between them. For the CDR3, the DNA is TGTGCCACCAGTGAGCCCCCCCCACGCAGGGCCTACGAGCAGTACTTC. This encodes CATSEPPPRRAYEQYF.

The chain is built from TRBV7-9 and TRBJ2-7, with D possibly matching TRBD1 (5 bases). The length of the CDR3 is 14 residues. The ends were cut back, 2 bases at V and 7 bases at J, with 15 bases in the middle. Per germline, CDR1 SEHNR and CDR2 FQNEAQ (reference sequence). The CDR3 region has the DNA TGTGCCAGCAGCTTACTCCTTCAAAGGGGAGAGCAGTACTTC. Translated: CASSLLLQRGEQYF.

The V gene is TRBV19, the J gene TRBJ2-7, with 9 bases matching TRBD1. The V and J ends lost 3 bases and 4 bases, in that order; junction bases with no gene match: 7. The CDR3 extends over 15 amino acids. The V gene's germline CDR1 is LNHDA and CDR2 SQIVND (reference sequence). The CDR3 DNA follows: TGTGCCAGTAGTATCTCTGGGACAGGGCCTTACGAGCAGTACTTC. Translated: CASSISGTGPYEQYF.

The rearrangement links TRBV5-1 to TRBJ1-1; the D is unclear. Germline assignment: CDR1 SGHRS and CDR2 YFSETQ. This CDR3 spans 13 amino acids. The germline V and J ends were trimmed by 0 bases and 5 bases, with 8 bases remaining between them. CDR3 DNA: TGCGCCAGCAGCTTGGCGACGGGGACTGAAGCTTTCTTT. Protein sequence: CASSLATGTEAFF. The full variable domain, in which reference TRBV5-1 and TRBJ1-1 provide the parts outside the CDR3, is KAGVTQTPRYLIKTRGQQVTLSCSPISGHRSVSWYQQTPGQGLQFLFEYFSETQRNKGNFPGRFSGRQFSNSRSEMNVSTLELGDSALYLCASSLATGTEAFFGQGTRLTVV.

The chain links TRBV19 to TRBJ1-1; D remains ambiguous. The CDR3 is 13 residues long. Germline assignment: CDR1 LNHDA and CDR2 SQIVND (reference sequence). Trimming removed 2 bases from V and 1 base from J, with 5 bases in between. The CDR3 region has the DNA TGTGCCAGTAGTATACAGAAGAACACTGAAGCTTTCTTT. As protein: CASSIQKNTEAFF.

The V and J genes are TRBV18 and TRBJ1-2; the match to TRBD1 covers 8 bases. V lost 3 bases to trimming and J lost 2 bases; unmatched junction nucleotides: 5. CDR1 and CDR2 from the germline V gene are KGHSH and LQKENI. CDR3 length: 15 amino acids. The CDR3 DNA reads TGTGCCAGCTCACCGGAAAGGGACAGGAACTATGGCTACACCTTC. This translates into CASSPERDRNYGYTF.

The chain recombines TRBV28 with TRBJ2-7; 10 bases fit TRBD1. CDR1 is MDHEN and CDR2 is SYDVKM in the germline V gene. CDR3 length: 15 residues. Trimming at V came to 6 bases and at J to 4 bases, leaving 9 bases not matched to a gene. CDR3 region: CASSSRGTGEYEQYF. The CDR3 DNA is TGTGCCAGCAGCTCGAGAGGGACAGGGGAATACGAGCAGTACTTC.

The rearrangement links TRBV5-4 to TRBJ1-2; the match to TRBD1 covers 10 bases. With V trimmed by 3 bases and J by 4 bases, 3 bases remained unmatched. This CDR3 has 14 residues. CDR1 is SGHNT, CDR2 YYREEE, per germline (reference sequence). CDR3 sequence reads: CASSSRDRGYGYTF. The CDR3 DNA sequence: TGTGCCAGCAGCTCCCGGGACAGGGGCTATGGCTACACCTTC. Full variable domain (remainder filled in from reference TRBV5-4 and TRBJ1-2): ETGVTQSPTHLIKTRGQQVTLRCSSQSGHNTVSWYQQALGQGPQFIFQYYREEENGRGNFPPRFSGLQFPNYSSELNVNALELDDSALYLCASSSRDRGYGYTFGSGTRLTVV.

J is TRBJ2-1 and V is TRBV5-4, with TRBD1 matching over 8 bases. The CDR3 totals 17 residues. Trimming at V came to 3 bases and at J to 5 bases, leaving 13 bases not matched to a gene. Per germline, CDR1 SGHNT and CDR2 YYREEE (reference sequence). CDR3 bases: TGTGCCAGCAGCTCACACAGGGGGGTAGGTTTGGACAATGAGCAGTTCTTC. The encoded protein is CASSSHRGVGLDNEQFF.

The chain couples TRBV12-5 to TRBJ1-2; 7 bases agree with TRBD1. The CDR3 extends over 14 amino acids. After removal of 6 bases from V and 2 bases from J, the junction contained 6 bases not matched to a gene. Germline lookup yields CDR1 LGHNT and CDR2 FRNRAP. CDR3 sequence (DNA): TGTGCTAGTGGGGAGGGGGACAGCAACTATGGCTACACCTTC. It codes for CASGEGDSNYGYTF.

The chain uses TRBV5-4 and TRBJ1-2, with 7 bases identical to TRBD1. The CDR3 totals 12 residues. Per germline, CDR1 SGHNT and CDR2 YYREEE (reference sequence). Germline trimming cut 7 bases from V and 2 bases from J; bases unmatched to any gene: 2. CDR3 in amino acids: CASAGQNYGYTF. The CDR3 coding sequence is TGTGCCAGCGCGGGACAGAACTATGGCTACACCTTC.

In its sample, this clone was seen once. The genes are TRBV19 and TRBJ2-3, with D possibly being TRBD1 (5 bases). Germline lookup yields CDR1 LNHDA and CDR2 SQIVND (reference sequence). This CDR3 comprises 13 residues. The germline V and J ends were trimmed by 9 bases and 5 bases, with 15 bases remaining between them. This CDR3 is CASAPDSIDTQYF. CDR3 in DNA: TGTGCCAGCGCCCCAGACAGTATAGATACGCAGTATTTT. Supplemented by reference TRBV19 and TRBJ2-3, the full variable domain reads DGGITQSPKYLFRKEGQNVTLSCEQNLNHDAMYWYRQDPGQGLRLIYYSQIVNDFQKGDIAEGYSVSREKKESFPLTVTSAQKNPTAFYLCASAPDSIDTQYFGPGTRLTVL.

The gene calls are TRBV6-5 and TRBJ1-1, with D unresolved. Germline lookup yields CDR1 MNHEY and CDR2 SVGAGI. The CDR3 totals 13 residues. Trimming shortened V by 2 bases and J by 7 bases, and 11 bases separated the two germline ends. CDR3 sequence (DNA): TGTGCCAGCAGTTACAGCTCCCGGAGTGAAGCTTTCTTT. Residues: CASSYSSRSEAFF.

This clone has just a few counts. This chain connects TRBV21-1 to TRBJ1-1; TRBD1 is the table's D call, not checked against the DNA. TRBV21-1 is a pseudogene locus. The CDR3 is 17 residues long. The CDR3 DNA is TGTGCCAGCAGCACCACCTCGGGACAGGGGATGTGCACTGAAGCTTTCTTT. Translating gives CASSTTSGQGMCTEAFF.

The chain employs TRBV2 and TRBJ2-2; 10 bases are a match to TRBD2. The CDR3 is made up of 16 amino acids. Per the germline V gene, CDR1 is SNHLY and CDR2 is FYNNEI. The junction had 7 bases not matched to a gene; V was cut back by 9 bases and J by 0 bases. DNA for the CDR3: TGTGCCAGAGATCGAGGACTAGCGGCGAACACCGGGGAGCTGTTTTTT. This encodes CARDRGLAANTGELFF.

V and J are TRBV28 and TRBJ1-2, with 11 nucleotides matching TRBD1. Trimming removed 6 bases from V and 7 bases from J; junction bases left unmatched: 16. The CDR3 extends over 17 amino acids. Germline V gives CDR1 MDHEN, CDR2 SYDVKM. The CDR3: CASSHNRRSGTGGGYTF. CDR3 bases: TGTGCCAGCAGCCACAACCGGAGGTCGGGGACAGGGGGTGGCTACACCTTC.

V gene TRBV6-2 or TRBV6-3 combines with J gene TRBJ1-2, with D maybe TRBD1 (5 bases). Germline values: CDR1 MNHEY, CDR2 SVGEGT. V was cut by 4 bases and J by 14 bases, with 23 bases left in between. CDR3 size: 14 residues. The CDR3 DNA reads TGTGCCAGCAGTTCCCCCCCCAGGGCCACGGCGTGGACCTTC. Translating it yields CASSSPPRATAWTF.

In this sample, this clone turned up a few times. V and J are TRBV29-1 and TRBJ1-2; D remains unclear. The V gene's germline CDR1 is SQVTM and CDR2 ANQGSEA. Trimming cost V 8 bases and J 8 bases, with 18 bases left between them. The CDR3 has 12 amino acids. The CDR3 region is CSTKASKQGYTF. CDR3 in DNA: TGCAGCACTAAGGCCAGCAAACAAGGCTACACCTTC.

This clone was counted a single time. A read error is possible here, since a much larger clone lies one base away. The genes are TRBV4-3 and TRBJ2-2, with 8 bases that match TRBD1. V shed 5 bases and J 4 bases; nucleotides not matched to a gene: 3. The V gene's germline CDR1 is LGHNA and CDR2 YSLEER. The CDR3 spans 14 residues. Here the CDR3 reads CASSEGQGTGELFF. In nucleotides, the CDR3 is TGCGCCAGCAGCGAAGGACAGGGCACCGGGGAGCTGTTTTTT.

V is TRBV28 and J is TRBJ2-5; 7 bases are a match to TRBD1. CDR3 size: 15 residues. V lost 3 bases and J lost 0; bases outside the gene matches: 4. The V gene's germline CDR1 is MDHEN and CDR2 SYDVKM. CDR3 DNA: TGTGCCAGCAGTTTCGGACAGGTGAACCAAGAGACCCAGTACTTC. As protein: CASSFGQVNQETQYF.

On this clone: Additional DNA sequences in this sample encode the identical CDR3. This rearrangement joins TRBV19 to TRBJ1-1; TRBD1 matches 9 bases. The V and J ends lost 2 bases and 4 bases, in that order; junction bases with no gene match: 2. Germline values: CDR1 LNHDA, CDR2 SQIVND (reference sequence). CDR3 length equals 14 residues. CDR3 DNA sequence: TGTGCCAGTAGTATAAGACAGGGGGGCACTGAAGCTTTCTTT. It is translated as CASSIRQGGTEAFF. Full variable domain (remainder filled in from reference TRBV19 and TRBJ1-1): DGGITQSPKYLFRKEGQNVTLSCEQNLNHDAMYWYRQDPGQGLRLIYYSQIVNDFQKGDIAEGYSVSREKKESFPLTVTSAQKNPTAFYLCASSIRQGGTEAFFGQGTRLTVV.

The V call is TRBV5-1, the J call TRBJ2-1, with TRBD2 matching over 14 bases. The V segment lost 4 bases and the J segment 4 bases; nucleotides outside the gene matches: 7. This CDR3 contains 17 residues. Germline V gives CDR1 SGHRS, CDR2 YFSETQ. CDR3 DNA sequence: TGCGCCAGCAGCGCCGGGACTAGCGGGGGTTCTTACAATGAGCAGTTCTTC. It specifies CASSAGTSGGSYNEQFF. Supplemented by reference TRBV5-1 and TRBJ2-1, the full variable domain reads KAGVTQTPRYLIKTRGQQVTLSCSPISGHRSVSWYQQTPGQGLQFLFEYFSETQRNKGNFPGRFSGRQFSNSRSEMNVSTLELGDSALYLCASSAGTSGGSYNEQFFGPGTRLTVL.